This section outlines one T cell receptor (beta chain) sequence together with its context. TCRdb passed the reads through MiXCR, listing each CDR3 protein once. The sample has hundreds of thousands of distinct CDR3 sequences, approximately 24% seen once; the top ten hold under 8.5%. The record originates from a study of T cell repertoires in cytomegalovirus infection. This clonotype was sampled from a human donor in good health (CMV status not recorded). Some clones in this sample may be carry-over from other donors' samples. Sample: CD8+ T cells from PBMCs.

The CDR3 DNA is TGCAGTGCTAGAGATAGGGGGTTGAAGGTTGGCTACACCTTC. Its translation: CSARDRGLKVGYTF. V and J are TRBV20-1 and TRBJ1-2; D may be TRBD1 (6 bases). V was trimmed by 0 bases and J by 7 bases, leaving 15 bases between them. The CDR3 totals 14 residues. CDR1 and CDR2 (germline): DFQATT, SNEGSKA (reference sequence).